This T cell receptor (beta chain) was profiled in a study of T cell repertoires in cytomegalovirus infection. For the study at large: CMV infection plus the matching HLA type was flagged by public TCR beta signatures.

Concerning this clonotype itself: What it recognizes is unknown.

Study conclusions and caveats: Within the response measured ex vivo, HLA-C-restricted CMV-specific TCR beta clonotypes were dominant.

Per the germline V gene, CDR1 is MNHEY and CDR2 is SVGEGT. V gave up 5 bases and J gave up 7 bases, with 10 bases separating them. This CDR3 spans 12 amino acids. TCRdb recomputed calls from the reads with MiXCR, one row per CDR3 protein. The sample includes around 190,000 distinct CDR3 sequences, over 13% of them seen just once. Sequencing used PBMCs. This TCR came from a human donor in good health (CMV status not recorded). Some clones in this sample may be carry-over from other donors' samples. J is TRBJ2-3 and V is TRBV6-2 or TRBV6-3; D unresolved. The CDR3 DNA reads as TGTGCCAGCAGTAACGAAAGGAATACGCAGTATTTT. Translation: CASSNERNTQYF.